The 27 T cell receptor beta chains below all came from one sample that was sequenced in a study of shared clonotypes between healthy human individuals. Positive CCR7 selection of CD45RO-negative cells yielded the naive CD8 cells, and terminally differentiated effector memory CD45RA+ cells were excluded. Produced via immunoSEQ multiplex PCR; TCRdb's table is partial and in-frame only. The table includes about 1,800,000 clones, approximately 94% detected once. Sequencing used naive CD8+ T cells sorted from blood. Receptor source: a man in his late teens or twenties in good health.

For this clone: Other DNA sequences in the sample encode the same CDR3. CDR3 residues: CASSVGAGNSYEQYF. The CDR3 DNA sequence: TGTGCCAGCAGCGTCGGAGCGGGTAACTCCTACGAGCAGTACTTC. V and J are TRBV9 and TRBJ2-7; maybe TRBD2 (6 bases). Germline V gene lookup returns CDR1 SGDLS and CDR2 YYNGEE. Trimming cost V 2 bases and J 0 bases, with 12 bases left between them. CDR3 size: 15 residues.

The J gene is TRBJ1-1, the V gene TRBV5-1, with D hard to call. CDR3 length equals 14 residues. Germline V gene sequence: CDR1 SGHRS, CDR2 YFSETQ. With 6 bases removed from V and 5 bases from J, the gap between germline ends came to 17 bases. CDR3 in amino acids: CASTEDPRGTEAFF. As DNA, the CDR3 is TGCGCCAGCACGGAGGACCCTCGGGGAACTGAAGCTTTCTTT.

The gene calls are TRBV15 and TRBJ2-1; 9 nucleotides line up with TRBD2. This CDR3 has 14 residues. Trimming took 3 bases from V and 14 from J; bases not matched to a gene: 11. Germline assignment: CDR1 LNHNV and CDR2 YYDKDF (reference sequence). CDR3 DNA: TGTGCCACCAGCAGGGAAGGTAGCGGGAGTCCCGAGTTCTTC. It codes for CATSREGSGSPEFF.

CDR3 sequence: CASSLSPGIWPQGLFF. CDR3 nucleotides: TGTGCCAGCAGCTTATCTCCCGGTATCTGGCCTCAGGGCCTGTTTTTT. The chain is built from TRBV7-8 and TRBJ1-4; D perhaps matches TRBD1 (5 bases). V shed 2 bases and J shed 14 bases, with 24 bases lying between them. The CDR3 is made up of 16 amino acids. Germline loops: CDR1 SGHVS, CDR2 FQNEAQ.

Remarks on this clone: This sample also contains other DNA sequences that code for the same CDR3. The chain joins TRBV27 to TRBJ2-6; 9 bases map to TRBD1. The germline V gene has CDR1 MNHEY and CDR2 SMNVEV (reference sequence). V shed 6 bases, J shed 4 bases, and the junction held 7 bases outside the gene matches. The CDR3 spans 16 residues. The CDR3 protein is CASSLGQGSGANVLTF. In DNA, the CDR3 is TGTGCCAGCAGCCTTGGACAGGGGTCCGGGGCCAACGTCCTGACTTTC.

The gene calls are TRBV7-6 and TRBJ2-3, with a possible D match to TRBD1 (5 bases). Germline V gives CDR1 SGHVS, CDR2 FNYEAQ. There are 15 residues in the CDR3. Trimming took off 5 bases at V and 2 bases at J, with 14 bases between the two ends. The CDR3: CASSPLWGLTDTQYF. The CDR3 nucleotides read TGTGCCAGCAGCCCGCTCTGGGGCCTCACAGATACGCAGTATTTT.

V is TRBV18 and J is TRBJ2-7; no reliable D call. The CDR3 length is 14 residues. Trimming took 2 bases from V and 5 from J, leaving 13 bases between them. Germline V CDR1 and CDR2: KGHSH, LQKENI. DNA of the CDR3: TGTGCCAGCTCACCAACAGCGAGTTCTGACGAGCAGTACTTC. Its protein product is CASSPTASSDEQYF.

V gene TRBV4-1 combines with J gene TRBJ2-2, with 7 bases aligning to TRBD2. V lost 5 bases and J lost 0; bases outside the gene matches: 6. The length of the CDR3 is 16 residues. Germline CDR1 MGHRA, CDR2 YSYEKL. The CDR3 sequence is CASSGPGGTNTGELFF. CDR3 DNA sequence: TGCGCCAGCAGCGGTCCGGGGGGAACGAACACCGGGGAGCTGTTTTTT.

The CDR3 is CATSARGAAGYNSPLHF. The CDR3 DNA reads TGTGCCACCAGCGCCCGCGGGGCGGCTGGGTATAATTCACCCCTCCACTTT. V usage is TRBV15 and J usage is TRBJ1-6, with D possibly being TRBD1 (5 bases). This CDR3 comprises 17 residues. The V gene lost 5 bases and the J gene lost 4 bases, with 18 bases spanning the gap. Germline CDR1 and CDR2: LNHNV and YYDKDF (reference sequence).

The V and J genes are TRBV9 and TRBJ1-2; no clear D gene. Germline V lookup: CDR1 SGDLS, CDR2 YYNGEE. The CDR3 is 17 amino acids. The V and J ends lost 3 bases and 3 bases respectively, with 21 bases between them. CDR3 region: CASSGWTRSGIDYGYTF. For the CDR3, the DNA is TGTGCCAGCAGCGGATGGACTCGATCGGGAATTGACTATGGCTACACCTTC. Drawing the rest from reference TRBV9 and TRBJ1-2, the complete variable domain is DSGVTQTPKHLITATGQRVTLRCSPRSGDLSVYWYQQSLDQGLQFLIQYYNGEERAKGNILERFSAQQFPDLHSELNLSSLELGDSALYFCASSGWTRSGIDYGYTFGSGTRLTVV.

J is TRBJ2-5 and V is TRBV27; 8 positions match TRBD1. The ends lost 5 bases at V and 5 bases at J; junction bases unmatched: 10. Germline values: CDR1 MNHEY, CDR2 SMNVEV (reference sequence). This CDR3 is 15 amino acids long. CDR3 loop: CASSPRTGWGETQYF. CDR3 nucleotides: TGTGCCAGCAGTCCAAGGACAGGGTGGGGGGAGACCCAGTACTTC.

V is TRBV27 and J is TRBJ2-5, with 10 bases identical to TRBD2. The CDR3 covers 15 residues. V shed 3 bases and J 4 bases; nucleotides not matched to a gene: 5. The germline V gene has CDR1 MNHEY and CDR2 SMNVEV (reference sequence). The CDR3 loop is CASSFSGGAGETQYF. The CDR3 DNA is TGTGCCAGCAGTTTCAGCGGGGGGGCGGGAGAGACCCAGTACTTC.

This clone occurred a few times. The V call is TRBV6-1, the J call TRBJ1-3; D gene unclear. Trimming removed 1 base at V and 0 bases at J, with 7 bases between. This CDR3 has 15 residues. The germline gives CDR1 MNHNS, CDR2 SASEGT. As DNA, the CDR3 is TGTGCCAGCAGTGAAGACAGTTACTCTGGAAACACCATATATTTT. Protein product: CASSEDSYSGNTIYF.

The chain carries TRBV4-3 and TRBJ2-1, with TRBD1 matching over 7 bases. J lost 8 bases, V lost 5 bases, and 6 bases had no gene match. This CDR3 region has 13 residues. Per the germline V gene, CDR1 is LGHNA and CDR2 is YSLEER. Here the CDR3 DNA reads TGCGCCAGCAGCGCTACAGGGGTCGATGAGCAGTTCTTC. The encoded protein is CASSATGVDEQFF.

This clone is a singleton in its sample. J is TRBJ2-3 and V is TRBV7-8; 8 positions agree with TRBD1. This CDR3 spans 15 amino acids. Germline trimming cut 5 bases from V and 2 bases from J; bases unmatched to any gene: 6. Germline V gene data show CDR1 as SGHVS and CDR2 as FQNEAQ. The DNA of the CDR3 is TGTGCCAGCAGCCCCGGGACAGGTTTCACAGATACGCAGTATTTT. It is translated as CASSPGTGFTDTQYF.

This clone has just one count. This chain uses TRBV10-3 with TRBJ2-7; 12 bases fit TRBD1. With V trimmed by 4 bases and J by 2 bases, 9 bases remained unmatched. Germline-derived CDR1 and CDR2 are ENHRY and SYGVKD. The CDR3 contains 17 residues. The chain's CDR3 is CAISVGTGGPFTYEQYF. Written as DNA, the CDR3 is TGTGCCATCAGTGTGGGGACAGGGGGCCCTTTCACCTACGAGCAGTACTTC.

The chain recombines TRBV4-2 with TRBJ2-1, with TRBD2 matching over 8 bases. V was clipped by 0 bases and J by 0 bases; unmatched bases: 10. This CDR3 has 19 residues. Germline V gene sequence: CDR1 LGHNA, CDR2 YNFKEQ. Here the CDR3 DNA reads TGTGCCAGCAGCCAAGATGCATGGACTAGCCTGAGCTCCTACAATGAGCAGTTCTTC. It is translated as CASSQDAWTSLSSYNEQFF.

The chain is built from TRBV4-1 and TRBJ2-7; D could derive from TRBD1 or TRBD2 (6 bases each). Germline V gene lookup returns CDR1 MGHRA and CDR2 YSYEKL. The CDR3 spans 16 residues. V lost 0 bases and J 7 bases, leaving 19 bases between the germline ends. The CDR3 sequence is CASSQDLGLQGGEQYF. Here the CDR3 DNA reads TGCGCCAGCAGCCAAGATCTAGGTTTACAGGGAGGAGAGCAGTACTTC.

For this clone: One end of the junction does not line up with germline, which may come from a read error. The chain is built from TRBV4-1 and TRBJ2-1; D possibly corresponds to TRBD2 (6 bases). This CDR3 has 20 residues. Germline V CDR1 and CDR2: MGHRA, YSYEKL. The CDR3 region is CAGSPHLGGKFRGDYNEQFF. The CDR3 DNA is TGCGCCGGCAGTCCCCACCTTGGAGGGAAGTTTAGGGGTGACTACAATGAGCAGTTCTTC.

The chain is built from TRBV28 and TRBJ1-5; D is ambiguous. CDR1 MDHEN and CDR2 SYDVKM come from the germline V gene. The V and J ends lost 4 bases and 2 bases respectively, with 15 bases between them. CDR3 length: 16 residues. The CDR3 region is CASSSSVGAGNQPQHF. The CDR3 coding sequence is TGTGCCAGCAGTTCGTCCGTGGGAGCGGGCAATCAGCCCCAGCATTTT.

The genes are TRBV6-6 and TRBJ1-4, with TRBD1 matching 10 bases. This CDR3 is built from 15 residues. V lost 5 bases, J lost 7 bases, and 7 bases stayed unmatched. CDR1 and CDR2 (germline): MNHNY, SVGAGI (reference sequence). CDR3: CASSVDRGRGEKLFF. For the CDR3, the DNA is TGTGCCAGCAGTGTAGACAGGGGGCGGGGTGAAAAACTGTTTTTT.

The rearrangement links TRBV6-1 to TRBJ2-4, with 10 nucleotides matching TRBD1. From germline, CDR1 is MNHNS and CDR2 SASEGT. The CDR3 length is 16 residues. Unmatched junction bases numbered 8, after V lost 2 bases and J lost 7 bases. This CDR3 reads CASSEILTGQGNIQYF. The DNA of the CDR3 is TGTGCCAGCAGTGAAATACTCACGGGACAGGGGAACATTCAGTACTTC.

Comment on this clone: Distinct nucleotide sequences in the sample also encode this CDR3. This chain joins TRBV7-9 and TRBJ2-7; 10 bases match TRBD2. This CDR3 contains 14 residues. Losses at the gene ends were 1 base for V and 4 bases for J; bases not matched to a gene: 1. The germline V gene has CDR1 SEHNR and CDR2 FQNEAQ (reference sequence). DNA of the CDR3: TGTGCCAGCAGCTTAGAGACTAGCGGGTACGAGCAGTACTTC. Translated: CASSLETSGYEQYF. The variable domain in full, with the rest retrieved from reference TRBV7-9 and TRBJ2-7, is DTGVSQNPRHKITKRGQNVTFRCDPISEHNRLYWYRQTLGQGPEFLTYFQNEAQLEKSRLLSDRFSAERPKGSFSTLEIQRTEQGDSAMYLCASSLETSGYEQYFGPGTRLTVT.

A single count supports this clone. For the CDR3, the DNA is TGTGCCAGCAGTTACTCAGGGGAGGGAAACACCATATATTTT. This sequence encodes CASSYSGEGNTIYF. The genes are TRBV6-5 and TRBJ1-3; weak D call: TRBD1 (5 bases). Germline V lookup: CDR1 MNHEY, CDR2 SVGAGI. The CDR3 is 14 amino acids. The V gene lost 0 bases and the J gene lost 4 bases, with 7 bases spanning the gap.

The genes are TRBV7-3 and TRBJ1-3; D gene unclear. V was trimmed by 5 bases and J by 2 bases, leaving 19 bases between them. The CDR3 runs to 17 residues. CDR1 is SGHTA and CDR2 is FQGTGA in the germline V gene. The CDR3 DNA reads TGTGCCAGCAGCCCTCAGGCGCTGGGAGCAGCTGGAAACACCATATATTTT. It encodes CASSPQALGAAGNTIYF.

This chain connects TRBV7-9 to TRBJ2-5; D not resolved. The ends were cut back, 5 bases at V and 4 bases at J, with 5 bases in the middle. The CDR3 contains 11 residues. From germline, CDR1 is SEHNR and CDR2 FQNEAQ (reference sequence). The chain's CDR3 is CASSALETQYF. The DNA of the CDR3 is TGTGCCAGCAGCGCATTAGAGACCCAGTACTTC.

The rearrangement links TRBV5-1 to TRBJ1-1; D may be TRBD1 (5 bases). V shed 0 bases and J shed 1 base, with 16 bases lying between them. This CDR3 spans 17 amino acids. Germline V CDR1 and CDR2: SGHRS, YFSETQ. CDR3 sequence (DNA): TGCGCCAGCAGCTTGGGGGTTGGGGCGAACTCGAACACTGAAGCTTTCTTT. Translated, it gives CASSLGVGANSNTEAFF.